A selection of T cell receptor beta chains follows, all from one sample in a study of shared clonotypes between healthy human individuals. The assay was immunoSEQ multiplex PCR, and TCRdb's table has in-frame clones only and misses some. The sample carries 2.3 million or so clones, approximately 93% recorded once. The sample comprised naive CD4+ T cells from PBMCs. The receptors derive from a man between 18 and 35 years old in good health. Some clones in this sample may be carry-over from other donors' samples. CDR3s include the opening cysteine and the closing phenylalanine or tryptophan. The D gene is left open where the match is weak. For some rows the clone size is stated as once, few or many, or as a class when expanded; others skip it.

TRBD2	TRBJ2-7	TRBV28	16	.	CASSLGGGSGTYEQYF	TGTGCCAGCAGTTTAGGGGGGGGTAGCGGGACTTACGAGCAGTACTTC
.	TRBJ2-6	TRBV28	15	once	CASSLGGSGANVLTF	TGTGCCAGCAGCCTAGGGGGCTCTGGGGCCAACGTCCTGACTTTC
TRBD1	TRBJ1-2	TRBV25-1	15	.	CASSEAGQAAYGYTF	TGTGCCAGCAGTGAGGCGGGACAGGCGGCCTATGGCTACACCTTC
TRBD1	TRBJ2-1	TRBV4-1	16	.	CASSHPRTGMGNEQFF	TGCGCCAGCAGCCACCCCCGGACAGGGATGGGCAATGAGCAGTTCTTC
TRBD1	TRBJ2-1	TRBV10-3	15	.	CAISELDRGQDEQFF	TGTGCCATCAGTGAGCTGGACAGGGGGCAGGATGAGCAGTTCTTC
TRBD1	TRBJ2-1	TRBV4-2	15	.	CASSQGDRGMNEQFF	TGTGCCAGCAGCCAAGGTGACAGGGGGATGAATGAGCAGTTCTTC
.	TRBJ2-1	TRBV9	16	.	CASSVVGWAVYNEQFF	TGTGCCAGCAGCGTAGTCGGATGGGCCGTATACAATGAGCAGTTCTTC
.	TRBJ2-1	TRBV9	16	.	CASSVRAGPRGNEQFF	TGTGCCAGCAGCGTAAGGGCCGGGCCCCGAGGCAATGAGCAGTTCTTC
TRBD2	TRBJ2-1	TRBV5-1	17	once	CASSVTSSGRIYNEQFF	TGCGCCAGCAGCGTGACCTCTAGCGGGAGGATCTACAATGAGCAGTTCTTC
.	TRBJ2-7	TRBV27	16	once	CASSLLRGQGPYEQYF	TGTGCCAGCAGTTTGCTTAGGGGCCAGGGGCCCTACGAGCAGTACTTC
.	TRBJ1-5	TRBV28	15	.	CASSLTLEENQPQHF	TGTGCCAGCAGTTTAACCCTGGAGGAAAATCAGCCCCAGCATTTT
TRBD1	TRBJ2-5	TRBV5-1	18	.	CASSLAGPGQGERETQYF	TGCGCCAGCAGCTTGGCCGGTCCAGGGCAGGGGGAGAGAGAGACCCAGTACTTC
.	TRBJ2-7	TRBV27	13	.	CASSFLSSYEQYF	TGTGCCAGCAGTTTTCTCAGCTCCTACGAGCAGTACTTC
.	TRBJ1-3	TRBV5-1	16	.	CASSLAYRDSGNTIYF	TGCGCCAGCAGCTTGGCCTACAGGGACTCTGGAAACACCATATATTTT